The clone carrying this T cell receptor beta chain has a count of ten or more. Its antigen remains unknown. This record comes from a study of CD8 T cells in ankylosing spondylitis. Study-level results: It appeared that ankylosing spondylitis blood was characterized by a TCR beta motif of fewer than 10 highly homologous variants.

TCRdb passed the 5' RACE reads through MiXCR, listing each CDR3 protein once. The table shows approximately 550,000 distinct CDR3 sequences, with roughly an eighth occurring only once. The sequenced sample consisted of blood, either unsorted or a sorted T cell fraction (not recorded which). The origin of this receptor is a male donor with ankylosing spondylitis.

The CDR3 nucleotides read TGTGCCAGCAGTGACGACAGGCTCTACGAGCAGTACTTC. This translates into CASSDDRLYEQYF. The chain is built from TRBV25-1 and TRBJ2-7; D may be TRBD1 (6 bases). Germline CDR1 reads MGHDK; CDR2 reads SYGVNS. With 3 bases removed from V and 3 bases from J, the gap between germline ends came to 9 bases. This CDR3 region has 13 residues.